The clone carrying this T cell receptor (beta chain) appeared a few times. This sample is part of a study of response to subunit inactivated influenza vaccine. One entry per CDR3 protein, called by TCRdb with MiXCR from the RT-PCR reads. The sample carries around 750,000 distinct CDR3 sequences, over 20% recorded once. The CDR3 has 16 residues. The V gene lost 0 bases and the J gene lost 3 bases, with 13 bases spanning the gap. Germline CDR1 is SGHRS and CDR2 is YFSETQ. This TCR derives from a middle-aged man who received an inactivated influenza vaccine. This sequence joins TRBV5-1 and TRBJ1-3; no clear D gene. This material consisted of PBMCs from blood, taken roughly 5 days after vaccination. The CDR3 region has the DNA TGCGCCAGCAGCTTGGGGTCGTCGGCGTATGGAAACACCATATATTTT. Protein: CASSLGSSAYGNTIYF.